This T cell receptor (beta chain) was identified during a study of T cells in localized non-small cell lung cancer. Sequencing used immunoSEQ multiplex PCR; TCRdb keeps in-frame clones, though not all of them. The table lists roughly 32,000 clones, roughly 88% of them singletons. Study-wide findings and caveats: Of the top 100 tumor clones, median around 60 were in adjacent lung, approximately 28 among its top 100. Adjacent uninvolved lung had the highest clonality, suggesting focused antigen responses. Heterogeneity cannot be ruled out, as sequencing used one tumor region only.

This CDR3 contains 17 residues. Unmatched junction bases numbered 6, after V lost 2 bases and J lost 0 bases. Germline values: CDR1 PRHDT, CDR2 FYEKMQ (reference sequence). Remarks on this clone: Its antigen is undetermined.

This TCR was sampled from a woman aged 40-75 years with stage III lung adenocarcinoma. The sequencing used peripheral blood mononuclear cells, collected before any cancer treatment. The chain joins TRBV13 to TRBJ2-3; TRBD2 matches 9 bases. The CDR3, as DNA: TGTGCCAGCAGCTTAAGGCTAGCGGGGACTAGCACAGATACGCAGTATTTT. It is translated as CASSLRLAGTSTDTQYF.